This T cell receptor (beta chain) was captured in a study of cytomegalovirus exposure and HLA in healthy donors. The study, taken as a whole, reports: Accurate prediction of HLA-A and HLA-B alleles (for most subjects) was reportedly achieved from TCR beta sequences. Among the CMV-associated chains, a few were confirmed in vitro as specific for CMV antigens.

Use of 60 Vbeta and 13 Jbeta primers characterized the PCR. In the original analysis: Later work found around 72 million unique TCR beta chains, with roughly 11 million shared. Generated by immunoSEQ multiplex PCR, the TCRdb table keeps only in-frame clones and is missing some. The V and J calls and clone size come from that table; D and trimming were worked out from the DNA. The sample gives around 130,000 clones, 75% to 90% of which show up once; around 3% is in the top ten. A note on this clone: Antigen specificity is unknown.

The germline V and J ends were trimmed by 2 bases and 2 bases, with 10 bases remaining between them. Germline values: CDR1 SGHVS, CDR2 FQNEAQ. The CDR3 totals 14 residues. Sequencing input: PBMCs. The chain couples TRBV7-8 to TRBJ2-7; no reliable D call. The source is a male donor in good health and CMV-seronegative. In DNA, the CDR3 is TGTGCCAGCAGCTTACGAGTCGGTACCTACGAGCAGTACTTC. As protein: CASSLRVGTYEQYF.